These 27 T cell receptor beta chains share one sample of origin, sequenced in a study of monozygotic twins with inflammatory bowel disease. Each CDR3 protein gets one entry in TCRdb, which reprocessed the 5' RACE reads and gives no DNA. The repertoire table contains some 450,000 distinct CDR3 sequences. Specimen: blood. These receptors all come from a human donor with ulcerative colitis or Crohn's disease, or a healthy co-twin of an affected twin (not recorded which).

This chain links TRBV20-1 with TRBJ2-7. The CDR3 contains 14 residues. Germline CDR1 and CDR2: DFQATT and SNEGSKA (reference sequence). The CDR3 spells CSASFSSTPYEQYF.

The gene calls are TRBV6-6 and TRBJ2-1; TCRdb lists TRBD1, though no DNA is available to test this call. CDR1 is MNHNY, CDR2 SVGAGI, per germline (reference sequence). The CDR3 spans 14 residues. The CDR3 protein is CASSYGGVYNEQFF.

This CDR3 is CALSRGGTDTQYF. V is TRBV10-3 and J is TRBJ2-3; TCRdb returns TRBD2, unconfirmable since there is no DNA. There are 13 residues in the CDR3. CDR1 ENHRY and CDR2 SYGVKD come from the germline V gene.

This rearrangement joins TRBV11-2 to TRBJ2-2; TCRdb indicates TRBD1, and absent DNA this call remains unverified. CDR3 length: 14 residues. The germline CDR1 and CDR2 sequences are SGHAT and FQNNGV. CDR3 loop: CASSGPEGTGELFF.

This chain connects TRBV5-1 to TRBJ2-7; TCRdb selects TRBD1, and the lack of DNA leaves this call unchecked. Germline CDR1 is SGHRS and CDR2 is YFSETQ. The CDR3 is 14 residues long. The CDR3 is CASSWGQGSYEQYF. Based on the CDR3 plus reference TRBV5-1 and TRBJ2-7, the full variable domain is KAGVTQTPRYLIKTRGQQVTLSCSPISGHRSVSWYQQTPGQGLQFLFEYFSETQRNKGNFPGRFSGRQFSNSRSEMNVSTLELGDSALYLCASSWGQGSYEQYFGPGTRLTVT.

The genes are TRBV29-1 and TRBJ2-7; no DNA is available, so the TRBD1 call from TCRdb remains unchecked. This CDR3 comprises 14 residues. Germline CDR1 reads SQVTM; CDR2 reads ANQGSEA. CDR3 loop: CSVTFGTGSYEQYF.

The chain joins TRBV2 to TRBJ1-2. The CDR3 loop spans 11 amino acids. Per the germline V gene, CDR1 is SNHLY and CDR2 is FYNNEI. CDR3: CASGRNYGYTF.

The gene calls are TRBV20-1 and TRBJ1-1; the TRBD1 assignment by TCRdb is unverifiable without DNA. The CDR3 is 16 residues long. Germline CDR1 reads DFQATT; CDR2 reads SNEGSKA (reference sequence). CDR3: CSAKRDRGFGNTEAFF.

The rearrangement links TRBV4-1 to TRBJ1-5; the TCRdb call, TRBD1, lacks DNA for checking. This CDR3 contains 15 residues. Germline-derived CDR1 and CDR2 are MGHRA and YSYEKL. The CDR3 loop reads CASSQEGGFNQPQHF.

V gene TRBV5-1 combines with J gene TRBJ2-1; without DNA, the TCRdb call of TRBD2 cannot be checked. In germline, CDR1 is SGHRS, CDR2 YFSETQ. This CDR3 comprises 15 residues. The CDR3 region is CASSRDSGSEGEQFF.

This chain uses TRBV20-1 with TRBJ2-1. CDR3 length equals 12 residues. Germline CDR1 and CDR2: DFQATT and SNEGSKA (reference sequence). The CDR3 region is CSAETWGNEQFF.

The chain couples TRBV18 to TRBJ1-5; lacking DNA, the TRBD1 call made by TCRdb goes unchecked. Germline loops: CDR1 KGHSH, CDR2 LQKENI. This CDR3 region has 15 residues. The CDR3 reads CASSPATGDNQPQHF.

V gene TRBV10-3 combines with J gene TRBJ2-1. The germline gives CDR1 ENHRY, CDR2 SYGVKD. The CDR3 is made up of 12 amino acids. The CDR3 region is CAISDFGNEQFF.

V is TRBV5-1 and J is TRBJ2-7; TCRdb designates TRBD2, a call that cannot be tested without DNA. CDR1 and CDR2 from the germline V gene are SGHRS and YFSETQ. CDR3 length: 15 amino acids. CDR3 amino acids: CASSLVAGPNHEQYF.

The genes are TRBV12-3 or TRBV12-4 and TRBJ2-3. This CDR3 contains 12 residues. This CDR3 is CASRKEADTQYF.

The V and J genes are TRBV28 and TRBJ2-1; TCRdb calls TRBD1, which cannot be checked without DNA. The length of the CDR3 is 15 residues. The germline CDR1 and CDR2 sequences are MDHEN and SYDVKM. CDR3: CASSQGGADSDEQFF.

The chain recombines TRBV3-1 with TRBJ1-2. This CDR3 contains 13 residues. The germline V gene has CDR1 LGHDT and CDR2 YNNKEL (reference sequence). The CDR3 reads CASSQEKPVLYTF.

The chain combines TRBV13 with TRBJ1-3. This CDR3 has 13 residues. Germline V gene lookup returns CDR1 PRHDT and CDR2 FYEKMQ (reference sequence). The CDR3 region is CASSSRRLSTIYF.

The chain employs TRBV29-1 and TRBJ2-5. CDR1 is SQVTM and CDR2 is ANQGSEA in the germline V gene. The CDR3 length is 13 residues. CDR3 sequence reads: CSVEDLREETQYF.

The chain joins TRBV6-5 to TRBJ2-7; checking the TCRdb D call of TRBD2 is not possible without DNA. The CDR3 runs to 16 residues. Per the germline V gene, CDR1 is MNHEY and CDR2 is SVGAGI. CDR3 amino acids: CASSYGPGTSGYEQYF.

J is TRBJ1-4 and V is TRBV24-1; TCRdb's D call of TRBD1 is untestable without DNA. This CDR3 spans 18 amino acids. Germline values: CDR1 KGHDR, CDR2 SFDVKD. The CDR3 is CATSQGTGDYSTNEKLFF.

The chain couples TRBV30 to TRBJ2-7; TCRdb gives TRBD1 as the D gene, but with no DNA this cannot be confirmed. The germline gives CDR1 GTSNPN, CDR2 SVGIG (reference sequence). This CDR3 is 11 amino acids long. The CDR3 spells CAWGQGDEQYF.

The chain links TRBV5-1 to TRBJ1-6. The CDR3 totals 15 residues. Germline CDR1 reads SGHRS; CDR2 reads YFSETQ. This CDR3 reads CASSVGGSANSPLHF.

V and J are TRBV29-1 and TRBJ2-7; TCRdb returns TRBD1, unconfirmable since there is no DNA. CDR1 and CDR2 (germline): SQVTM, ANQGSEA. The CDR3 runs to 13 residues. The CDR3 sequence is CSVRTINENEQYF.

V and J are TRBV29-1 and TRBJ1-2. In germline, CDR1 is SQVTM, CDR2 ANQGSEA. The CDR3 extends over 13 amino acids. The CDR3 reads CSAAGLNLYGYTF.

This chain joins TRBV7-2 and TRBJ2-4. Germline CDR1 is SGHTA and CDR2 is FQGNSA. The CDR3 runs to 15 residues. CDR3 in amino acids: CASSSAWDRGNIQYF. Full variable domain (remainder filled in from reference TRBV7-2 and TRBJ2-4): GAGVSQSPSNKVTEKGKDVELRCDPISGHTALYWYRQSLGQGLEFLIYFQGNSAPDKSGLPSDRFSAERTGGSVSTLTIQRTQQEDSAVYLCASSSAWDRGNIQYFGAGTRLSVL.

The rearrangement links TRBV18 to TRBJ2-1; TCRdb reports TRBD1, a call that lacks DNA to check it against. The CDR3 loop spans 15 amino acids. Germline V gives CDR1 KGHSH, CDR2 LQKENI. CDR3: CASSKSRGTYNEQFF.